This TCR beta chain was obtained from a study of CD8 T cells in Susac syndrome. When the RNA was reverse transcribed, random hexamers were used with an input of roughly 0.45 to 1 ug. Across 54 Vbeta and 13 Jbeta, TCR beta CDR3 was amplified with immunoSEQ multiplex PCR. MiXCR, run by TCRdb on the immunoSEQ multiplex PCR reads, gives a single entry per CDR3 protein. The data hold around 20,000 distinct CDR3 sequences, with 85% to 95% observed a single time. General study points: Regarding the TCR sequencing and HLA analysis, the study admitted that a relatively small number of individuals were involved.

Note on this clonotype: Antigen unknown.

V trimming: 6 bases; J trimming: 0 bases; junction bases outside the gene matches: 21. The CDR3 is 21 amino acids. The chain uses TRBV23-1 and TRBJ1-5, with 9 bases matching TRBD1. TRBV23-1 is sorted into the ORF group, with uncertain function. This TCR came from a human donor in good health. The specimen sequenced was CD8+ T cells from PBMCs. CDR3 residues: CASRLSTSSWDRENSNQPQHF. In nucleotides, the CDR3 is TGCGCCAGCAGGCTCTCCACCTCCTCATGGGACAGGGAGAATAGCAATCAGCCCCAGCATTTT.